These T cell receptor beta chains were read from a single sample in a study of vaccination effects on CD4 cells after COVID-19. What these receptors recognize is not known. Some clones are missing from TCRdb's copy, which holds only in-frame ones; the method was immunoSEQ multiplex PCR. The table lists roughly 15,000 clones, roughly 68% of them singletons. This material consisted of CD4+ T cells from PBMCs cultured with SARS-CoV-2 spike peptides, taken after COVID-19 vaccination. The receptors originated from a human donor who received a COVID-19 vaccine. CDR3s include the opening cysteine and the closing phenylalanine or tryptophan. The D gene is left open where the match is weak. Rows give clone size only sometimes, using once, few, many, or a class for an expanded clone.

D gene: TRBD2
V gene: TRBV15
J gene: TRBJ2-4
clone size: -
CDR3 DNA: TGTGCCACCAGCGGTCGTTTTGGGGGGAGGGACATTCAGTACTTC
CDR3 protein: CATSGRFGGRDIQYF

D gene: -
V gene: TRBV5-6
J gene: TRBJ1-5
clone size: once
CDR3 DNA: TGTGCCAGCAGCCTAACTCTCGGGGCAGGAAGTCAGCCCCAGCATTTT
CDR3 protein: CASSLTLGAGSQPQHF

D gene: TRBD1
V gene: TRBV2
J gene: TRBJ2-7
clone size: -
CDR3 DNA: TGTGCCAGCAGTGGGGACAGGGCGCAGGACGAGCAGTACTTC
CDR3 protein: CASSGDRAQDEQYF

D gene: TRBD1
V gene: TRBV12-5
J gene: TRBJ1-1
clone size: -
CDR3 DNA: TGTGCTAGTGGTTCATTGTCCACCTCACAGGGGGGCACTGAAGCTTTCTTT
CDR3 protein: CASGSLSTSQGGTEAFF

D gene: TRBD1
V gene: TRBV5-5
J gene: TRBJ2-7
clone size: -
CDR3 DNA: TGTGCCAGCAGCGCTGGACAGGGACGGGCAAGCTCCTACGAGCAGTACTTC
CDR3 protein: CASSAGQGRASSYEQYF

D gene: TRBD1
V gene: TRBV7-9
J gene: TRBJ2-1
clone size: -
CDR3 DNA: TGTGCCAGCAGCTTAGACTCATGGGGCAGGGGGCCAGATGAGCAGTTCTTC
CDR3 protein: CASSLDSWGRGPDEQFF

D gene: -
V gene: TRBV24-1
J gene: TRBJ1-2
clone size: -
CDR3 DNA: TGTGCCACCAGTGATTCCCGCGAGTTCCGTGGCTACACCTTC
CDR3 protein: CATSDSREFRGYTF

D gene: TRBD1
V gene: TRBV6-5
J gene: TRBJ1-5
clone size: -
CDR3 DNA: TGTGCCAGCAGAACCGGACAGGGGGTTAATCAGCCCCAGCATTTT
CDR3 protein: CASRTGQGVNQPQHF

D gene: TRBD2
V gene: TRBV7-2
J gene: TRBJ2-3
clone size: -
CDR3 DNA: TGTGCCAGCAGTGGGACTAGCGGGGGCCTGACAGATACGCAGTATTTT
CDR3 protein: CASSGTSGGLTDTQYF

D gene: -
V gene: TRBV4-2
J gene: TRBJ2-3
clone size: -
CDR3 DNA: TGTGCCAGCAGCCAAGAATTATTTGGGGAAGATACGCAGTATTTT
CDR3 protein: CASSQELFGEDTQYF

D gene: -
V gene: TRBV4-2
J gene: TRBJ2-5
clone size: -
CDR3 DNA: TGTGCCAGCAGCCAGGGGGCTTTAAGGGGCGCAGAGACCCAGTACTTC
CDR3 protein: CASSQGALRGAETQYF

D gene: -
V gene: TRBV7-9
J gene: TRBJ1-1
clone size: -
CDR3 DNA: TGTGCCAGCAGCCCATGGGGAGCTTTCTTT
CDR3 protein: CASSPWGAFF

D gene: -
V gene: TRBV25-1
J gene: TRBJ1-2
clone size: once
CDR3 DNA: TGTGCCAGCAGTCCGGCAGGCAGGAACTATGGCTACACCTTC
CDR3 protein: CASSPAGRNYGYTF

D gene: -
V gene: TRBV30
J gene: TRBJ2-5
clone size: -
CDR3 DNA: TGTGCCTGGAGCCCGGGTTTCAATCGGGAGACCCAGTACTTC
CDR3 protein: CAWSPGFNRETQYF

D gene: -
V gene: TRBV28
J gene: TRBJ2-7
clone size: -
CDR3 DNA: TGTGCCAGCAGTTTTGGACACTCCCAGGAGCAGTACTTC
CDR3 protein: CASSFGHSQEQYF

D gene: -
V gene: TRBV27
J gene: TRBJ2-1
clone size: few
CDR3 DNA: TGTGCCAGCACCCGAGGGGGGTCTCCCTACAATGAGCAGTTCTTC
CDR3 protein: CASTRGGSPYNEQFF

D gene: TRBD1
V gene: TRBV5-6
J gene: TRBJ2-2
clone size: -
CDR3 DNA: TGTGCCAGCAGCTTGGGCCCAGGGGGCCTCACCGGGGAGCTGTTTTTT
CDR3 protein: CASSLGPGGLTGELFF

D gene: -
V gene: TRBV28
J gene: TRBJ1-2
clone size: -
CDR3 DNA: TGTGCCAGCAGTACACCCTCCGGCTGGGGGAGCTACACCTTC
CDR3 protein: CASSTPSGWGSYTF

D gene: -
V gene: TRBV5-8
J gene: TRBJ2-4
clone size: -
CDR3 DNA: TGTGCCAGCAGCCATCGACAGCGGGTAGCCAAAAACATTCAGTACTTC
CDR3 protein: CASSHRQRVAKNIQYF

D gene: -
V gene: TRBV11-2
J gene: TRBJ2-1
clone size: -
CDR3 DNA: TGTGCCAGCAGCTTAGCCTGGGGAGGGGGCGCGAATGAGCAGTTCTTC
CDR3 protein: CASSLAWGGGANEQFF

D gene: -
V gene: TRBV6-5
J gene: TRBJ2-7
clone size: -
CDR3 DNA: TGTGCCAGCAGTTACTCACCGTCCGGGGTCTACGAGCAGTACTTC
CDR3 protein: CASSYSPSGVYEQYF

D gene: TRBD2
V gene: TRBV7-8
J gene: TRBJ2-2
clone size: medium-sized
CDR3 DNA: TGTGCCAGCAGCTTAGCGCCAACCGGGGGGATGGAGGAGCTGTTTTTT
CDR3 protein: CASSLAPTGGMEELFF

D gene: -
V gene: TRBV10-3
J gene: TRBJ1-1
clone size: -
CDR3 DNA: TGTGCCACCAGCCGGGGAATGAACACTGAAGCTTTCTTT
CDR3 protein: CATSRGMNTEAFF

D gene: -
V gene: TRBV28
J gene: TRBJ1-2
clone size: -
CDR3 DNA: TGTGCCAGCAATCAGGGGATACAATACTACACCTTC
CDR3 protein: CASNQGIQYYTF

D gene: -
V gene: TRBV10-1
J gene: TRBJ2-7
clone size: few
CDR3 DNA: TGCGCCAAGGAGCCCGTAGGGGAGGCCTACGAGCAGTACTTC
CDR3 protein: CAKEPVGEAYEQYF

D gene: TRBD1
V gene: TRBV7-2
J gene: TRBJ1-2
clone size: -
CDR3 DNA: TGTGCCAGTACACGGGGCCAGGGGGCTTTTGGCTACACCTTC
CDR3 protein: CASTRGQGAFGYTF

D gene: -
V gene: TRBV6-5
J gene: TRBJ2-7
clone size: -
CDR3 DNA: TGTGCCAGCAGTTACTCATACAGAAGCTCAAGCTACGAGCAGTACTTC
CDR3 protein: CASSYSYRSSSYEQYF

D gene: TRBD2
V gene: TRBV7-8
J gene: TRBJ2-1
clone size: -
CDR3 DNA: TGTGCCAGCAGAACAGCGGGGAGTTTGGGCTACAATGAGCAGTTCTTC
CDR3 protein: CASRTAGSLGYNEQFF

D gene: TRBD2
V gene: TRBV3-1/TRBV3-2
J gene: TRBJ2-5
clone size: -
CDR3 DNA: TGTGCCAGCAGCCACGGACTAGCGGGGGGGAAAGAGACCCAGTACTTC
CDR3 protein: CASSHGLAGGKETQYF

D gene: -
V gene: TRBV5-4
J gene: TRBJ2-1
clone size: -
CDR3 DNA: TGTGCCAGCAGCTTGGGGACAGTCTCTTACAATGAGCAGTTCTTC
CDR3 protein: CASSLGTVSYNEQFF